Given below is one T cell receptor beta chain in context. Its antigen is still unknown. The repertoire was sequenced with immunoSEQ multiplex PCR; TCRdb's copy has only in-frame clones and lacks some. This repertoire shows fewer than 30,000 clones, under 95% found once; its top ten account for approximately 0.81%. The record originates from a study of lymphopenia after photon versus proton radiotherapy. Notes on the study in general: Relative stability marked proton patients; photon patients lost diversity and naive cells. Post-nadir diversity loss with photons came from oligoclonal expansion, particularly CD8+ Temra cells. A bigger post-nadir fall in TCR diversity correlated inversely with survival time in deceased patients.

CDR3 length: 13 residues. Per the germline V gene, CDR1 is SNHLY and CDR2 is FYNNEI. V was trimmed by 1 base and J by 13 bases, leaving 17 bases between them. This sample comprised peripheral blood, obtained from a patient treated with photon-based radiotherapy. The chain uses TRBV2 and TRBJ2-7; D perhaps matches TRBD1 (5 bases). The sequence came from a woman between 50 and 59 years old with cholangiocarcinoma. The CDR3 reads CASSEVGRLGEYF. The CDR3 region has the DNA TGTGCCAGCAGTGAAGTTGGAAGGCTAGGGGAATACTTC.